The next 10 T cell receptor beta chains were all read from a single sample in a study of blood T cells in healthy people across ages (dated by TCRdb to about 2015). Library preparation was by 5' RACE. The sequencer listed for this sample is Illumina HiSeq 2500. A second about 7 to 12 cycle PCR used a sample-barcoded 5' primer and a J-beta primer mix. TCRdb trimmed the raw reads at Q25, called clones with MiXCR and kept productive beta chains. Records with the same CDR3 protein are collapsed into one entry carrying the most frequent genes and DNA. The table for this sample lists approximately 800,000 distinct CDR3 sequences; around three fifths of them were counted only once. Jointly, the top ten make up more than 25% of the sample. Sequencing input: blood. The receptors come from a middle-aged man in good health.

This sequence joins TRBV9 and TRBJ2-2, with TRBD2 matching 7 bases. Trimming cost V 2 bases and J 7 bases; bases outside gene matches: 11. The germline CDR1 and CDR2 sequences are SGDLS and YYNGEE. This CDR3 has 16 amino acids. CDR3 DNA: TGTGCCAGCAGCGTTCAGGGAGCGGGAATTGGCGGGGAGCTGTTTTTT. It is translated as CASSVQGAGIGGELFF.

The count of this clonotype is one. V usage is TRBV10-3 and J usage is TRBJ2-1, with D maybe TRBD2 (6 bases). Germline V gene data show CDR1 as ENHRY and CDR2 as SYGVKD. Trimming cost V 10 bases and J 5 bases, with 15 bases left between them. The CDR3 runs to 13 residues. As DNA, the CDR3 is TGTGCCACGGGGGTGAGGGAAAACAATGAGCAGTTCTTC. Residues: CATGVRENNEQFF.

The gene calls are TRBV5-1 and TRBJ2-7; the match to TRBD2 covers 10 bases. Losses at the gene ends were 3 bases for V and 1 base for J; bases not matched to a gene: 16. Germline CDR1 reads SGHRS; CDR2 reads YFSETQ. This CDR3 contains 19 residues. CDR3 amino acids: CASSSINLAGARGSYEQYF. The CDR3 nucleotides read TGCGCCAGCAGCTCGATAAACCTAGCGGGAGCTAGGGGGTCCTACGAGCAGTACTTC.

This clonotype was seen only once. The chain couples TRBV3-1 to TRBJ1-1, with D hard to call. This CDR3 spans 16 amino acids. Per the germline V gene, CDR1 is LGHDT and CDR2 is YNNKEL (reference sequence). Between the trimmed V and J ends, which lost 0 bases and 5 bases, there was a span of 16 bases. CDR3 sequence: CASSQDLWQARTEAFF. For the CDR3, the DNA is TGTGCCAGCAGCCAAGATCTCTGGCAAGCGAGGACTGAAGCTTTCTTT.

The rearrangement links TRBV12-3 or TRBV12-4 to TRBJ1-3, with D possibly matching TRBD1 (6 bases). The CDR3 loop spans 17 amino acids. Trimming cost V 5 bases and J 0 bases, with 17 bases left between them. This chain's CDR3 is CASSPTGLISSGNTIYF. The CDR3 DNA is TGTGCCAGCAGTCCGACAGGCCTGATTAGCTCTGGAAACACCATATATTTT.

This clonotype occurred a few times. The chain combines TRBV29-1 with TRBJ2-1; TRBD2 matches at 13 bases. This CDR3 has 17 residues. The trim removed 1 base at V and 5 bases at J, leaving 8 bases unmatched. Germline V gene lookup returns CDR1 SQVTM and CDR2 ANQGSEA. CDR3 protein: CSVEGWTSGRMHNEQFF. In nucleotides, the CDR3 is TGCAGCGTTGAAGGCTGGACTAGCGGGAGAATGCACAATGAGCAGTTCTTC.

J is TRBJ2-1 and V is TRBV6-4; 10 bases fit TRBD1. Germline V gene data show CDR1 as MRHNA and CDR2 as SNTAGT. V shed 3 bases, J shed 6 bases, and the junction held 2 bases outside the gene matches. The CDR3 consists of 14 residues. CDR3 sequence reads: CASSDGTGANEQFF. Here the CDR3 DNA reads TGTGCCAGCAGTGATGGGACAGGGGCCAATGAGCAGTTCTTC.

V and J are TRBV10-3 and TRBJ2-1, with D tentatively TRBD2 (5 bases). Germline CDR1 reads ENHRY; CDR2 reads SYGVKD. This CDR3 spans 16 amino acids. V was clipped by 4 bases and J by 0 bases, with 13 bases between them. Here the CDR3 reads CAISGVSGSSYNEQFF. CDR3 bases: TGTGCCATCAGTGGGGTGAGCGGTAGCTCCTACAATGAGCAGTTCTTC.

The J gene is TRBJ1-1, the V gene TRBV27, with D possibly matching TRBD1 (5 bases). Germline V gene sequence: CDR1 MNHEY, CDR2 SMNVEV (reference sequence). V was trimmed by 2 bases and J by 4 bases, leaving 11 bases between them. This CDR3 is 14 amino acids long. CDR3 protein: CASSLKGYGTEAFF. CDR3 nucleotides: TGTGCCAGCAGTTTAAAGGGGTATGGCACTGAAGCTTTCTTT.

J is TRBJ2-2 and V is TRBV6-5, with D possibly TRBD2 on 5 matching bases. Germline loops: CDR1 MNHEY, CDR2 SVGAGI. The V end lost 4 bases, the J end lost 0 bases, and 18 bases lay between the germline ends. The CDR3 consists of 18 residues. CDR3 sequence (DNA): TGTGCCAGCAGTTTCGAAGCGGTTGGCGGACCGAACACCGGGGAGCTGTTTTTT. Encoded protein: CASSFEAVGGPNTGELFF.